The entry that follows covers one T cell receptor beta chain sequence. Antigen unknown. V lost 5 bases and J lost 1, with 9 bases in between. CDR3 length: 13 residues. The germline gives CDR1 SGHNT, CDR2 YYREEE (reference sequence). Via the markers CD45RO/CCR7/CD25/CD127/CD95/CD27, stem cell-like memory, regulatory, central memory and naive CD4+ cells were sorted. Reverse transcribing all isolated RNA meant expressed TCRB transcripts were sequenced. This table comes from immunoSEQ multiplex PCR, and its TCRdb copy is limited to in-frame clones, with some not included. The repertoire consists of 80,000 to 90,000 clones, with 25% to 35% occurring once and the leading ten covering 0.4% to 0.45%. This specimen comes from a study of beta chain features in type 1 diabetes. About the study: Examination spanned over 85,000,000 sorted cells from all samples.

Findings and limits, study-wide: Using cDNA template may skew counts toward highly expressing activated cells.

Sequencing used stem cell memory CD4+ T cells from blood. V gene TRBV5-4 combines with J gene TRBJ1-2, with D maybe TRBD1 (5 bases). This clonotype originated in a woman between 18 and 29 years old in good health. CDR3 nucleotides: TGTGCCAGCAGTTTTGACAGTAACTATGGCTACACCTTC. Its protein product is CASSFDSNYGYTF.